Each of the 14 T cell receptor beta chains below was sequenced from the same sample in a study of control samples from healthy donors and cancer patients. TCRdb's copy holds only in-frame clones and misses some; the assay was immunoSEQ multiplex PCR. The sample lists roughly 160,000 clones; over 95% were seen once. Sequencing was done on a sample of blood. Receptors originate from a woman under 40 in good health.

V and J are TRBV11-2 and TRBJ1-1, with D possibly being TRBD1 (5 bases). The germline CDR1 and CDR2 sequences are SGHAT and FQNNGV. The CDR3 is 15 residues long. Trimming took off 5 bases at V and 0 bases at J, with 13 bases between the two ends. CDR3 amino acids: CASSRARTMNTEAFF. DNA for the CDR3: TGTGCCAGCAGCCGAGCAAGGACAATGAACACTGAAGCTTTCTTT.

The rearrangement uses TRBV11-2 and TRBJ2-1; 7 bases are a match to TRBD2. Germline assignment: CDR1 SGHAT and CDR2 FQNNGV. With V trimmed by 7 bases and J by 5 bases, 8 bases remained unmatched. This CDR3 contains 14 residues. CDR3 sequence (DNA): TGTGCCAGCACTTCGTACGGGGGGAACAATGAGCAGTTCTTC. Protein product: CASTSYGGNNEQFF.

The chain has TRBV5-1 and TRBJ2-1; D is perhaps TRBD1 (5 bases). Between the trimmed V and J ends, which lost 3 bases and 8 bases, there was a span of 12 bases. The CDR3 consists of 13 residues. The germline CDR1 and CDR2 sequences are SGHRS and YFSETQ. This CDR3 reads CASSSRVTDEQFF. Written as DNA, the CDR3 is TGCGCCAGCAGCTCCAGGGTCACCGATGAGCAGTTCTTC.

The chain has TRBV27 and TRBJ2-5, with D perhaps being TRBD1 or TRBD2 (5 bases each). In germline, CDR1 is MNHEY, CDR2 SMNVEV (reference sequence). There are 15 residues in the CDR3. The V end was cut by 6 bases, the J end by 5 bases, with 19 bases between. This CDR3 is CASRDTGASGETQYF. As DNA, the CDR3 is TGTGCCAGCAGGGATACCGGGGCCTCCGGGGAGACCCAGTACTTC.

This clone was seen only once. The CDR3 region is CASSGGTAPNYGYTF. In DNA form, the CDR3 reads TGTGCCAGCAGCGGGGGGACAGCTCCTAACTATGGCTACACCTTC. The rearrangement uses TRBV7-8 and TRBJ1-2; 7 nucleotides match TRBD1. V gave up 5 bases and J gave up 0 bases; unmatched junction bases: 6. The CDR3 totals 15 residues. Germline CDR1 SGHVS, CDR2 FQNEAQ.

A single count supports this clone. The CDR3 here is CASTDLNTEAFF. The CDR3 DNA reads as TGTGCCAGCACCGACCTGAACACTGAAGCTTTCTTT. V gene TRBV11-2 combines with J gene TRBJ1-1, with unresolved D. Trimming pared 7 bases from V and 0 bases from J, leaving 6 bases between. Germline CDR1 SGHAT, CDR2 FQNNGV. The CDR3 has 12 residues.

The chain recombines TRBV5-1 with TRBJ1-1; D is unresolved. The CDR3 totals 15 residues. Looked up from germline, CDR1 is SGHRS and CDR2 is YFSETQ. V was trimmed by 3 bases and J by 1 base, leaving 13 bases between them. DNA of the CDR3: TGCGCCAGCAGCTCCCCTTTGGAGGGGAACACTGAAGCTTTCTTT. This encodes CASSSPLEGNTEAFF.

The chain couples TRBV10-1 to TRBJ2-2; D tentatively fits TRBD1 or TRBD2 (5 bases each). The CDR3 runs 13 residues. Trimming shortened V by 3 bases and J by 5 bases, and 7 bases separated the two germline ends. Germline lookup yields CDR1 WNHNN and CDR2 SYGVQD (reference sequence). CDR3 amino acids: CASSEWGTGELFF. The CDR3 DNA reads TGCGCCAGCAGTGAATGGGGGACCGGGGAGCTGTTTTTT.

This clone was observed a few times. The J gene is TRBJ2-2, the V gene TRBV9; D remains unclear. Germline V gene sequence: CDR1 SGDLS, CDR2 YYNGEE. Deletions cut 6 bases from V and 2 bases from J, with 8 bases between. The CDR3 loop spans 13 amino acids. CDR3 bases: TGTGCCAGCATAGGGTGTAACACCGGGGAGCTGTTTTTT. This sequence encodes CASIGCNTGELFF.

The chain employs TRBV29-1 and TRBJ1-3; D uncertain. Trimming left V 3 bases short and J 4 bases short, with 4 bases between. CDR1 is SQVTM and CDR2 is ANQGSEA in the germline V gene. CDR3 length: 11 amino acids. The CDR3 DNA follows: TGCAGCGTTGAGGAAGGAAACACCATATATTTT. Protein sequence: CSVEEGNTIYF.

V usage is TRBV19 and J usage is TRBJ2-7, with D uncertain. CDR1 and CDR2 from the germline V gene are LNHDA and SQIVND (reference sequence). Deletions cut 7 bases from V and 6 bases from J, with 19 bases between. CDR3 length: 14 amino acids. The CDR3: CASTEALTHGEQYF. CDR3 DNA: TGTGCCAGTACCGAGGCCCTCACTCACGGCGAGCAGTACTTC. Full variable domain (outside the CDR3, taken from reference TRBV19 and TRBJ2-7): DGGITQSPKYLFRKEGQNVTLSCEQNLNHDAMYWYRQDPGQGLRLIYYSQIVNDFQKGDIAEGYSVSREKKESFPLTVTSAQKNPTAFYLCASTEALTHGEQYFGPGTRLTVT.

The chain couples TRBV10-3 to TRBJ2-5; the match to TRBD2 covers 10 bases. Germline values: CDR1 ENHRY, CDR2 SYGVKD. The V and J ends lost 0 bases and 5 bases, in that order; junction bases with no gene match: 3. This CDR3 region has 15 residues. The CDR3 coding sequence is TGTGCCATCAGTGAGTCGGCTAGCGGGAGTGAGACCCAGTACTTC. Residues: CAISESASGSETQYF.

This CDR3 reads CASSSDYLRDRREAFF. Here the CDR3 DNA reads TGCGCCAGCAGCTCGGACTACCTCCGGGACCGCCGTGAAGCTTTCTTT. This sequence joins TRBV5-1 and TRBJ1-1; possible D gene TRBD1, 5 bases. The germline V gene has CDR1 SGHRS and CDR2 YFSETQ. CDR3 length equals 16 residues. V lost 3 bases and J lost 7, with 22 bases in between.

The chain has TRBV28 and TRBJ1-1; D is possibly TRBD1 (6 bases). V was trimmed by 5 bases and J by 6 bases, leaving 16 bases between them. Germline V gene data show CDR1 as MDHEN and CDR2 as SYDVKM. This CDR3 region has 14 residues. The CDR3 loop is CASSVPRGLAEAFF. The DNA for the CDR3 is TGTGCCAGCAGTGTCCCCCGGGGGCTGGCTGAAGCTTTCTTT.